These 16 T cell receptor beta chains were all obtained from the same sample, sequenced in a study of T-cell reconstitution after alpha-beta-depleted transplantation in children. Using unique molecular identifiers, the investigators prepared the TCRbeta library. Each CDR3 protein gets one entry after TCRdb re-called the PCR reads with MiXCR. Among approximately 590,000 distinct CDR3 sequences listed, 10% to 13% were seen once. Sequenced material: PBMCs from the stem cell graft donor, taken from the stem cell graft. Receptors were obtained from a human donor who donated a stem cell graft to a child with acute myeloid leukemia.

This CDR3 is CASSPRRHLSSYEQYF. CDR3 DNA: TGTGCCAGCAGCCCGCGACGACACTTGAGCTCCTACGAGCAGTACTTC. The chain couples TRBV7-9 to TRBJ2-7; D remains ambiguous. The CDR3 is made up of 16 amino acids. Trimming took 5 bases from V and 0 from J, leaving 17 bases between them. Germline CDR1 reads SEHNR; CDR2 reads FQNEAQ (reference sequence). Together with reference TRBV7-9 and TRBJ2-7, the CDR3 gives the full variable domain: DTGVSQNPRHKITKRGQNVTFRCDPISEHNRLYWYRQTLGQGPEFLTYFQNEAQLEKSRLLSDRFSAERPKGSFSTLEIQRTEQGDSAMYLCASSPRRHLSSYEQYFGPGTRLTVT.

This clonotype has just a few counts. The chain's CDR3 is CASSLVRLYNEQFF. Here the CDR3 DNA reads TGTGCCAGCAGCTTAGTCCGACTTTACAATGAGCAGTTCTTC. The rearrangement links TRBV7-2 to TRBJ2-1, with D unresolved. This CDR3 has 14 amino acids. Trimming cost V 1 base and J 4 bases, with 8 bases left between them. The germline CDR1 and CDR2 sequences are SGHTA and FQGNSA. The variable domain in full, with the rest retrieved from reference TRBV7-2 and TRBJ2-1, is GAGVSQSPSNKVTEKGKDVELRCDPISGHTALYWYRQSLGQGLEFLIYFQGNSAPDKSGLPSDRFSAERTGGSVSTLTIQRTQQEDSAVYLCASSLVRLYNEQFFGPGTRLTVL.

This clonotype has ten or more counts. The rearrangement links TRBV14 to TRBJ2-7; 7 bases agree with TRBD1. From germline, CDR1 is SGHDN and CDR2 FVKESK. V was clipped by 4 bases and J by 3 bases; unmatched bases: 6. The CDR3 is made up of 14 amino acids. The CDR3 region has the DNA TGTGCCAGCAGCCCCGGGACAGAAAACTACGAGCAGTACTTC. This codes for CASSPGTENYEQYF. The whole variable domain, filled in from reference TRBV14 and TRBJ2-7, reads EAGVTQFPSHSVIEKGQTVTLRCDPISGHDNLYWYRRVMGKEIKFLLHFVKESKQDESGMPNNRFLAERTGGTYSTLKVQPAELEDSGVYFCASSPGTENYEQYFGPGTRLTVT.

This clonotype was observed a handful of times. The V gene is TRBV12-3 or TRBV12-4, the J gene TRBJ2-1; D is uncertain. This CDR3 has 13 residues. The V end was cut by 3 bases, the J end by 5 bases, with 8 bases between. In DNA, the CDR3 is TGTGCCAGCAGTTTTATTGGGAACAATGAGCAGTTCTTC. It translates to CASSFIGNNEQFF.

V and J are TRBV20-1 and TRBJ2-2; TRBD1 aligns across 9 bases. Germline V gene lookup returns CDR1 DFQATT and CDR2 SNEGSKA (reference sequence). Germline trimming cut 0 bases from V and 5 bases from J; bases unmatched to any gene: 4. The CDR3 covers 15 residues. The CDR3 DNA is TGCAGTGCTAGAGATCCGACAGGGGGTACCGGGGAGCTGTTTTTT. This codes for CSARDPTGGTGELFF.

This clonotype came up a few times. The chain employs TRBV30 and TRBJ1-1; 7 bases match TRBD1. The V gene's germline CDR1 is GTSNPN and CDR2 SVGIG (reference sequence). V gave up 3 bases and J gave up 7 bases; unmatched junction bases: 5. The CDR3 totals 12 residues. CDR3 nucleotide sequence: TGTGCCTGGAGATTTACAGGGGATGAAGCTTTCTTT. Residues: CAWRFTGDEAFF.

The sample holds a few counts of this clonotype. V usage is TRBV29-1 and J usage is TRBJ2-1; D may correspond to TRBD1 or TRBD2 (7 bases each). Trimming took off 4 bases at V and 9 bases at J, with 19 bases between the two ends. This CDR3 has 14 residues. From germline, CDR1 is SQVTM and CDR2 ANQGSEA. CDR3 in amino acids: CSVVGRGGLSEQFF. The CDR3 coding sequence is TGCAGCGTTGTGGGCAGGGGGGGTCTAAGTGAGCAGTTCTTC.

This clonotype was seen at least ten times. The chain carries TRBV6-2 or TRBV6-3 and TRBJ2-3, with a weak D call TRBD2 (5 bases). The V end was cut by 6 bases, the J end by 0 bases, with 19 bases between. The V gene's germline CDR1 is MNHEY and CDR2 SVGEGT. This CDR3 has 17 residues. The CDR3 sequence is CASSRPDFTPSTDTQYF. Here the CDR3 DNA reads TGTGCCAGCAGCCGACCGGACTTCACTCCTAGCACAGATACGCAGTATTTT.

This chain connects TRBV7-2 to TRBJ1-5; D ambiguous. The CDR3 runs to 15 residues. V lost 5 bases, J lost 0 bases, and 11 bases lay in between. Per the germline V gene, CDR1 is SGHTA and CDR2 is FQGNSA. The DNA of the CDR3 is TGTGCCAGCAGCCAGACGGGGTCTAGCAATCAGCCCCAGCATTTT. Translated: CASSQTGSSNQPQHF. Full variable domain (rest looked up from reference TRBV7-2 and TRBJ1-5): GAGVSQSPSNKVTEKGKDVELRCDPISGHTALYWYRQSLGQGLEFLIYFQGNSAPDKSGLPSDRFSAERTGGSVSTLTIQRTQQEDSAVYLCASSQTGSSNQPQHFGDGTRLSIL.

This sequence joins TRBV19 and TRBJ2-2, with 9 bases aligning to TRBD1. The CDR3 extends over 15 amino acids. Germline CDR1 LNHDA, CDR2 SQIVND (reference sequence). Losses at the gene ends were 9 bases for V and 6 bases for J; bases not matched to a gene: 11. CDR3 DNA: TGTGCCAGCACCGGGACAGGGTACGTCGCCGGGGAGCTGTTTTTT. Amino acids: CASTGTGYVAGELFF. The variable domain in full, with the rest retrieved from reference TRBV19 and TRBJ2-2, is DGGITQSPKYLFRKEGQNVTLSCEQNLNHDAMYWYRQDPGQGLRLIYYSQIVNDFQKGDIAEGYSVSREKKESFPLTVTSAQKNPTAFYLCASTGTGYVAGELFFGEGSRLTVL.

This clonotype was counted a few times. The genes are TRBV10-3 and TRBJ2-3; D call uncertain. CDR3 length: 12 residues. CDR1 ENHRY and CDR2 SYGVKD come from the germline V gene. V was cut by 9 bases and J by 2 bases, with 9 bases left in between. CDR3 sequence: CAIKENTDTQYF. CDR3 nucleotide sequence: TGTGCCATTAAAGAAAACACAGATACGCAGTATTTT.

This clonotype was recorded a few times. The chain recombines TRBV20-1 with TRBJ1-6, with no clear D. This CDR3 spans 14 amino acids. Germline CDR1 is DFQATT and CDR2 is SNEGSKA (reference sequence). V was shortened by 6 bases and J by 8 bases, with 17 bases between the two germline ends. CDR3 nucleotides: TGCAGTGCCCGAGGAGGTCAGATCCATTCACCCCTCCACTTT. Encoded protein: CSARGGQIHSPLHF.

Note on this clonotype: The junction differs from germline at one of its ends, possibly a read error. The chain has TRBV6-1 and TRBJ2-7; D is perhaps TRBD2 (7 bases). There are 15 residues in the CDR3. In germline, CDR1 is MNHNS, CDR2 SASEGT. As DNA, the CDR3 is TGTGCCAGCAGTAAGCTTGGGGGGGCGGTGGACCCGGGGAACTTC. It specifies CASSKLGGAVDPGNF.

With respect to this clonotype: Being one base from a much bigger clone, this may be a read error. This sequence joins TRBV29-1 and TRBJ2-2, with D tentatively TRBD1 or TRBD2 (6 bases each). Germline V gene sequence: CDR1 SQVTM, CDR2 ANQGSEA. This CDR3 spans 15 amino acids. The DNA for the CDR3 is TGCAGCGTTGCTTACGGACTGGGGGGCACCGAGGAGCTGTTTTTT. Translating it yields CSVAYGLGGTEELFF.

The V gene is TRBV15, the J gene TRBJ2-1, with D hard to call. The V gene's germline CDR1 is LNHNV and CDR2 YYDKDF (reference sequence). Trimming stripped 3 bases from V and 8 bases from J, with 11 bases between. The CDR3 extends over 13 amino acids. For the CDR3, the DNA is TGTGCCACCAGCAGGGATAGCCCCCATGAGCAGTTCTTC. This codes for CATSRDSPHEQFF.

The genes are TRBV7-9 and TRBJ1-1; 7 bases match TRBD1. V was pared by 5 bases and J by 9 bases, with 9 bases of the junction left unmatched. Germline V gene data show CDR1 as SEHNR and CDR2 as FQNEAQ (reference sequence). The CDR3 runs to 13 residues. DNA for the CDR3: TGTGCCAGCAGCCGCCGGGGACAGACTCAAGCTTTCTTT. This sequence encodes CASSRRGQTQAFF.